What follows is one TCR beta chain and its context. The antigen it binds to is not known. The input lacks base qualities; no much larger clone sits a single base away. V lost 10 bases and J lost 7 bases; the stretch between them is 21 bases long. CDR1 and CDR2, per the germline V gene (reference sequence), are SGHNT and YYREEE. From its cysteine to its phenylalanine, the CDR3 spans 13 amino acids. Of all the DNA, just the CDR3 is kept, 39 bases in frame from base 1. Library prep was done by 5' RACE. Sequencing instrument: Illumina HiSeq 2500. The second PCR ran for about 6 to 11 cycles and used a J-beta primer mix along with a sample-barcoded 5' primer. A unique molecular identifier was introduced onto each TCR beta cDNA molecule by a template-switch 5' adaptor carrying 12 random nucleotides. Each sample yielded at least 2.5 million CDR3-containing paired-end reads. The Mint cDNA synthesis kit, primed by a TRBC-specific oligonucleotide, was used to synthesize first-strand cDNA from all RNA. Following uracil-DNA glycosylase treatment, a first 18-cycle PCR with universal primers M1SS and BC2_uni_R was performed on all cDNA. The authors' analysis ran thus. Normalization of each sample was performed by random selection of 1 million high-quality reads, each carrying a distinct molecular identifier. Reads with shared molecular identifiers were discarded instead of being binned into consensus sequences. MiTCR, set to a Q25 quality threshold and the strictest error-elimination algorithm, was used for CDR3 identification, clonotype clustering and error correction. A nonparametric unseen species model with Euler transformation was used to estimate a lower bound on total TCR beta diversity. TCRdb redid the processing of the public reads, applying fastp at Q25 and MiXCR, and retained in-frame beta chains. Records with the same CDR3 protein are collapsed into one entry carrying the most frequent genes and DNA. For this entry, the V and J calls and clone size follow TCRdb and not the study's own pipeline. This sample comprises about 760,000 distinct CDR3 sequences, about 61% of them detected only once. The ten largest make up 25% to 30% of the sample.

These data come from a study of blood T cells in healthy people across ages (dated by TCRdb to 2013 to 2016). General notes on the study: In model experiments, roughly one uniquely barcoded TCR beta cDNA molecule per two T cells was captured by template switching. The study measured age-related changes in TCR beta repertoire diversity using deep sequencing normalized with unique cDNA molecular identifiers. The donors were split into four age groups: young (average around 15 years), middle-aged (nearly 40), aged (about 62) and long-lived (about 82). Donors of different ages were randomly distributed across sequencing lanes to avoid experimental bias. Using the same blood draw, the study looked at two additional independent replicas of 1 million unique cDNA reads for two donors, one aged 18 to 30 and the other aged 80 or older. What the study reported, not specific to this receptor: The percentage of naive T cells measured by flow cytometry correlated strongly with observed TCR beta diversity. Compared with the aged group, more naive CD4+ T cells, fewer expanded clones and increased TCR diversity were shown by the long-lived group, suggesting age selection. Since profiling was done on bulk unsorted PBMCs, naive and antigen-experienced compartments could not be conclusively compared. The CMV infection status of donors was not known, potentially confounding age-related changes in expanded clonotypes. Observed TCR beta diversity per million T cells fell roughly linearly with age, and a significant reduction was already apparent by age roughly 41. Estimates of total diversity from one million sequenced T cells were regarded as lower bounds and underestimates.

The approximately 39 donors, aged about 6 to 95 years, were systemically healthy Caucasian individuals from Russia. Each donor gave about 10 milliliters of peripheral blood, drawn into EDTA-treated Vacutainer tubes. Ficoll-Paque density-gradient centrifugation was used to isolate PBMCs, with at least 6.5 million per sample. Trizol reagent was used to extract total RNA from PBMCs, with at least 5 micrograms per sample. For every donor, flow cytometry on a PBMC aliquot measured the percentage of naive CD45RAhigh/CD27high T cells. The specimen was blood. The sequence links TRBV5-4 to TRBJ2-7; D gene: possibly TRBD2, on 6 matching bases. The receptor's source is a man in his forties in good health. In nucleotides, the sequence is TGTGCCGCGGGAACGGATAACCTTTCAGAGCAGTACTTC. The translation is CAAGTDNLSEQYF.